The next 20 T cell receptor beta chains were all read from a single sample in a study of early T cells in non-severe SARS-CoV-2 infection. One entry per CDR3 protein, called by TCRdb with MiXCR from the 5' RACE reads. Seen here are about 81,000 distinct CDR3 sequences, around 5.6% observed once, and the top ten hold roughly 8.1%. Sequencing input: whole blood. These receptors all come from an adult who was a healthcare worker with PCR-confirmed SARS-CoV-2 infection or an uninfected control (not recorded which).

This chain connects TRBV18 to TRBJ1-2, with 8 bases matching TRBD1. The CDR3 is 14 residues long. The V gene end was trimmed by 3 bases and the J gene end by 5 bases; junction bases not matched to a gene: 5. The V gene's germline CDR1 is KGHSH and CDR2 LQKENI. As DNA, the CDR3 is TGTGCCAGCTCACCGGGACAGGAAACTTATGGCTACACCTTC. Translating gives CASSPGQETYGYTF.

V usage is TRBV30 and J usage is TRBJ2-1, with 8 bases lining up with TRBD2. The CDR3 is 15 amino acids. The V segment lost 0 bases and the J segment 0 bases; nucleotides outside the gene matches: 1. Germline assignment: CDR1 GTSNPN and CDR2 SVGIG (reference sequence). The chain's CDR3 is CAWSVRGGSYNEQFF. Here the CDR3 DNA reads TGTGCCTGGAGTGTACGGGGGGGCTCCTACAATGAGCAGTTCTTC.

This clonotype was counted at least ten times. The gene calls are TRBV5-1 and TRBJ1-2, with D uncertain. Germline V gene lookup returns CDR1 SGHRS and CDR2 YFSETQ. The CDR3 loop spans 16 amino acids. The germline V and J ends were trimmed by 5 bases and 6 bases, with 23 bases remaining between them. As DNA, the CDR3 is TGCGCCAGCAGGCCTGCGGCCCCCGCACGGACCGATGGCTACACCTTC. Translated, it gives CASRPAAPARTDGYTF.

This rearrangement joins TRBV7-9 to TRBJ2-3; TRBD2 might be the D (6 bases). Germline V gene lookup returns CDR1 SEHNR and CDR2 FQNEAQ (reference sequence). The CDR3 length is 13 residues. The V end lost 5 bases, the J end lost 4 bases, and 10 bases lay between the germline ends. CDR3 bases: TGTGCCAGCAGCAAACTAGCTGCAGATACGCAGTATTTT. It encodes CASSKLAADTQYF.

There are a few counts of this clonotype. The chain combines TRBV28 with TRBJ2-3; D possibly uses TRBD1 or TRBD2 (5 bases each). Trimming removed 5 bases from V and 6 bases from J, with 12 bases in between. Germline V gene lookup returns CDR1 MDHEN and CDR2 SYDVKM. The CDR3 loop spans 13 amino acids. The CDR3 DNA reads as TGTGCCAGCAGTCGGGGACCGTTTGATACGCAGTATTTT. This codes for CASSRGPFDTQYF.

Many counts were recorded for this clonotype. The V gene is TRBV4-2, the J gene TRBJ1-1; D gene unclear. Trimming took off 3 bases at V and 3 bases at J, with 14 bases between the two ends. The V gene's germline CDR1 is LGHNA and CDR2 YNFKEQ. The CDR3 sequence is 15 residues long. The CDR3 nucleotides read TGTGCCAGCAGCCAGAAGACCCCCGGTCACACTGAAGCTTTCTTT. Its translation: CASSQKTPGHTEAFF.

In its sample, this clonotype was seen many times. The chain employs TRBV20-1 and TRBJ2-2; TRBD1 might be the D (7 bases). CDR3 length: 15 residues. Germline V gene sequence: CDR1 DFQATT, CDR2 SNEGSKA (reference sequence). Deletions cut 0 bases from V and 3 bases from J, with 11 bases between. CDR3 bases: TGCAGTGCTAGAGATGGCAGGGGGGACACCGGGGAGCTGTTTTTT. It yields the protein CSARDGRGDTGELFF.

The J gene is TRBJ1-2, the V gene TRBV14; no clear D gene. The V end was cut by 0 bases, the J end by 4 bases, with 6 bases between. CDR1 and CDR2 from the germline V gene are SGHDN and FVKESK. The CDR3 runs 13 residues. The CDR3 spells CASSQDLSYGYTF. The CDR3 DNA sequence: TGTGCCAGCAGCCAAGATTTAAGCTATGGCTACACCTTC.

This clonotype was observed many times. The gene calls are TRBV20-1 and TRBJ1-5; D is unclear. The CDR3 is 13 amino acids. V lost 3 bases to trimming and J lost 4 bases, with 10 bases between them. Germline CDR1 reads DFQATT; CDR2 reads SNEGSKA (reference sequence). The CDR3, as DNA: TGCAGTGCTAGTCTGCAGAATAATCAGCCCCAGCATTTT. Translated: CSASLQNNQPQHF.

This clonotype was found a few times. The chain joins TRBV20-1 to TRBJ2-7, with 7 bases matching TRBD2. The CDR3 has 16 amino acids. Germline lookup yields CDR1 DFQATT and CDR2 SNEGSKA (reference sequence). J lost 7 bases, V lost 0 bases, and 15 bases had no gene match. The CDR3 DNA reads TGCAGTGCTAGAGATCAAGGGAGCGGGATTGCCTGGGAGCAGTACTTC. Encoded protein: CSARDQGSGIAWEQYF.

At least ten counts were recorded for this clonotype. This chain joins TRBV24-1 and TRBJ2-3, with 7 nucleotides matching TRBD2. The CDR3 extends over 16 amino acids. V lost 1 base and J lost 4; bases outside the gene matches: 7. The germline V gene encodes CDR1 KGHDR and CDR2 SFDVKD. In DNA, the CDR3 is TGTGCCACCAGTGATTTAAGCGGGGTAGTCCCAGATACGCAGTATTTT. This translates into CATSDLSGVVPDTQYF.

Only a few counts were recorded for this clonotype. The chain combines TRBV20-1 with TRBJ2-5; D might be TRBD2 (6 bases). Germline V CDR1 and CDR2: DFQATT, SNEGSKA (reference sequence). CDR3 length equals 13 residues. The germline V and J ends were trimmed by 3 bases and 2 bases, with 10 bases remaining between them. CDR3 sequence (DNA): TGCAGTGCTAGTGGGGACTTACAAGAGACCCAGTACTTC. This encodes CSASGDLQETQYF.

This clonotype was recorded many times. The chain is built from TRBV29-1 and TRBJ2-7; the match to TRBD1 covers 7 bases. The CDR3 loop spans 12 amino acids. The germline gives CDR1 SQVTM, CDR2 ANQGSEA. With V trimmed by 4 bases and J by 2 bases, 2 bases remained unmatched. The CDR3 here is CSVGDRAYEQYF. The CDR3 DNA reads as TGCAGCGTTGGGGACAGAGCCTACGAGCAGTACTTC.

This clonotype has a handful of counts. V and J are TRBV4-1 and TRBJ2-7; possibly TRBD1 for D (5 bases). Trimming pared 0 bases from V and 2 bases from J, leaving 17 bases between. The CDR3 spans 17 residues. CDR1 and CDR2 (germline): MGHRA, YSYEKL. CDR3 in DNA: TGCGCCAGCAGCCAAGAGCCCACTGTGGGGCTTACCTACGAGCAGTACTTC. Translation gives CASSQEPTVGLTYEQYF.

The chain carries TRBV11-2 and TRBJ2-2; a possible D gene is TRBD2 (6 bases). V dropped 5 bases and J dropped 3 bases, with 10 bases sitting between them. The CDR3 runs 14 residues. Germline CDR1 reads SGHAT; CDR2 reads FQNNGV. The CDR3 DNA reads as TGTGCCAGCAGCCGGGACTTTTACACCGGGGAGCTGTTTTTT. As protein: CASSRDFYTGELFF.

This clonotype was counted at least ten times. V is TRBV3-1 and J is TRBJ2-2; 12 bases line up with TRBD2. CDR3 length equals 15 residues. V trimming: 6 bases; J trimming: 5 bases; junction bases outside the gene matches: 4. Germline lookup yields CDR1 LGHDT and CDR2 YNNKEL (reference sequence). Here the CDR3 DNA reads TGTGCCAGCAGGGGGACTAGCGGGCGGACCGGGGAGCTGTTTTTT. It specifies CASRGTSGRTGELFF.

At least ten counts were recorded for this clonotype. The chain recombines TRBV7-2 with TRBJ2-1; D remains ambiguous. V was pared by 2 bases and J by 0 bases, with 2 bases between. The germline V gene encodes CDR1 SGHTA and CDR2 FQGNSA. This CDR3 has 13 residues. In DNA form, the CDR3 reads TGTGCCAGCAGCTTATTCTCCTACAATGAGCAGTTCTTC. Translated: CASSLFSYNEQFF.

This chain connects TRBV5-6 to TRBJ1-1; D ambiguous. The V gene's germline CDR1 is SGHDT and CDR2 YYEEEE. Trimming removed 0 bases at V and 0 bases at J, with 18 bases between. This CDR3 has 18 residues. CDR3 DNA: TGTGCCAGCAGCTTGGACCGCGTCGACGGAACAATGAACACTGAAGCTTTCTTT. It codes for CASSLDRVDGTMNTEAFF.

This clonotype was seen many times. The gene calls are TRBV5-5 and TRBJ2-3; 9 bases align to TRBD2. V shed 4 bases, J shed 4 bases, and the junction held 7 bases outside the gene matches. From germline, CDR1 is SGHKS and CDR2 YYEKEE (reference sequence). This CDR3 has 15 residues. CDR3 DNA: TGTGCCAGCAGCCAGGGACTAGCTCTTCCAGATACGCAGTATTTT. This encodes CASSQGLALPDTQYF.

The V and J genes are TRBV20-1 and TRBJ2-5; TRBD2 matches at 9 bases. Germline V gene data show CDR1 as DFQATT and CDR2 as SNEGSKA (reference sequence). V shed 3 bases, J shed 5 bases, and the junction held 7 bases outside the gene matches. The CDR3 extends over 14 amino acids. As DNA, the CDR3 is TGCAGTGCTAGCCCAGCGGGAGGTCTGGAGACCCAGTACTTC. Protein: CSASPAGGLETQYF.